The clone carrying this TCR beta chain was seen only a few times. One entry per CDR3 protein results from TCRdb running MiXCR on the 5' RACE reads. The data show about 530,000 distinct CDR3 sequences, approximately 14% seen once. The sample is drawn from a study of identical twins. These data also formed part of another study, on yellow fever vaccine responses in identical twins.

Sequences were obtained from CD4+ T cells sorted from blood. This sequence originates from a woman younger than 35 in good health.

The CDR3 loop reads CASSESPGRSSPLHF. The CDR3 DNA sequence: TGTGCCAGCAGTGAAAGCCCAGGGCGGAGTTCACCCCTCCACTTT. The chain has TRBV6-4 and TRBJ1-6; possibly TRBD1 for D (5 bases). Trimming took off 3 bases at V and 9 bases at J, with 15 bases between the two ends. The CDR3 has 15 residues. In germline, CDR1 is MRHNA, CDR2 SNTAGT.